A single sample gave rise to the 23 T cell receptor beta chains below, sequenced in a study of CD8+CD57+ T cells in acquired aplastic anemia. TCR beta VDJ and CDR3 profiling used genomic DNA as template. Each CDR3 protein is one row after TCRdb ran MiXCR on the reads. The table records under 350,000 distinct CDR3 sequences, approximately 60% of them present only once. Those patients picked for sequencing had displayed CD8+CD57+ cell expansion on flow cytometry. The sequenced sample was sorted CD4+, CD8+, or CD8+CD57+ T cells (not recorded which) from PBMCs. The receptors originated from a human donor with aplastic anemia.

The chain joins TRBV29-1 to TRBJ1-1, with unresolved D. The V gene lost 5 bases and the J gene lost 1 base, with 8 bases spanning the gap. The CDR3 contains 12 residues. The germline V gene encodes CDR1 SQVTM and CDR2 ANQGSEA. Here the CDR3 DNA reads TGCAGCGTTATGTGTAGGAACACTGAAGCTTTCTTT. Translated: CSVMCRNTEAFF.

On this clonotype: An end of the junction differs from the germline gene, which may be a read error. V and J are TRBV20-1 and TRBJ2-5; 8 nucleotides agree with TRBD2. CDR1 is DFQATT, CDR2 SNEGSKA, per germline (reference sequence). This CDR3 is 15 amino acids long. The DNA of the CDR3 is TGCATTGCTCCCAAGAGGACGACTAGCGCTTATCTCCAGTACTTC. Translated: CIAPKRTTSAYLQYF.

The chain combines TRBV7-3 with TRBJ2-6; D not resolved. The ends were cut back, 2 bases at V and 4 bases at J, with 9 bases in the middle. From germline, CDR1 is SGHTA and CDR2 FQGTGA. This CDR3 spans 15 amino acids. The CDR3 DNA sequence: TGTGCCAGCAGCTTATTTTGGCGGGGGGCCAACGTCCTGACTTTC. Protein sequence: CASSLFWRGANVLTF.

This chain uses TRBV2 with TRBJ2-3; 8 bases map to TRBD1. The CDR3 consists of 17 residues. Germline V gives CDR1 SNHLY, CDR2 FYNNEI. With 3 bases clipped from V and 2 bases from J, the junction kept 10 bases outside the gene matches. The CDR3 DNA sequence: TGTGCCAGCAGTGACGGGACAGGTCTTCCCCCCACAGATACGCAGTATTTT. This gives the protein CASSDGTGLPPTDTQYF.

This clonotype was observed once. The genes are TRBV6-5 and TRBJ2-5; D not resolved. V gave up 3 bases and J gave up 5 bases, with 7 bases separating them. Germline V lookup: CDR1 MNHEY, CDR2 SVGAGI. This CDR3 is 12 amino acids long. The DNA for the CDR3 is TGTGCCAGCAGTTATTACAATGAGACCCAGTACTTC. Translated: CASSYYNETQYF.

The rearrangement links TRBV19 to TRBJ2-2; TRBD2 agrees at 8 bases. Trimming cost V 7 bases and J 2 bases; bases outside gene matches: 3. The germline CDR1 and CDR2 sequences are LNHDA and SQIVND (reference sequence). The CDR3 spans 14 residues. CDR3 sequence reads: CASKLAVNTGELFF. DNA for the CDR3: TGTGCCAGTAAACTAGCGGTAAACACCGGGGAGCTGTTTTTT.

Note on this clonotype: This may be a read error: a much more frequent sequence differs by one nucleotide. The chain has TRBV6-5 and TRBJ1-2; 11 bases line up with TRBD1. Per germline, CDR1 MNHEY and CDR2 SVGAGI. Losses at the gene ends were 4 bases for V and 4 bases for J; bases not matched to a gene: 8. The length of the CDR3 is 16 residues. The CDR3 coding sequence is TGTGCCAGCAGTTGCCAAGGGACAGGGGGTTTCTATGGCTACACCTTC. This codes for CASSCQGTGGFYGYTF.

V gene TRBV20-1 combines with J gene TRBJ2-1; D is perhaps TRBD2 (6 bases). V was cut by 3 bases and J by 0 bases, with 15 bases left in between. CDR1 and CDR2 (germline): DFQATT, SNEGSKA (reference sequence). The CDR3 consists of 16 residues. CDR3 bases: TGCAGTGCTAGGAGGATACTAGCCTCCTCCTACAATGAGCAGTTCTTC. This encodes CSARRILASSYNEQFF.

The chain has TRBV24-1 and TRBJ2-1; 9 bases fit TRBD2. Germline assignment: CDR1 KGHDR and CDR2 SFDVKD. The CDR3 covers 17 residues. V shed 4 bases, J shed 0 bases, and the junction held 6 bases outside the gene matches. The CDR3 DNA is TGTGCCACCAGTGACTCTAGCGGGGTTAGCTCCTACAATGAGCAGTTCTTC. Translating gives CATSDSSGVSSYNEQFF.

Regarding this clonotype: One junction end does not reproduce the germline sequence, and a read error may be involved. This chain uses TRBV5-5 with TRBJ2-5; no firm D call. This CDR3 has 15 residues. The germline V gene encodes CDR1 SGHKS and CDR2 YYEKEE (reference sequence). The CDR3 protein is CASSLGLSFQGTQYF. Written as DNA, the CDR3 is TGTGCCAGCAGCTTAGGGCTTAGCTTCCAAGGGACCCAGTACTTC.

This clonotype was counted many times. A read error may produce the germline difference seen at one junction end. The rearrangement uses TRBV15 and TRBJ2-2; D remains ambiguous. CDR3 length: 13 residues. Germline CDR1 and CDR2: LNHNV and YYDKDF (reference sequence). The CDR3 DNA reads TGTGCCACCAGCGGAGACCCAACCGGGGAGCTGTTTTTT. Amino acid sequence: CATSGDPTGELFF.

A remark on this clonotype: This may stem from a read error, because a much larger clone lies one nucleotide away. The chain employs TRBV10-3 and TRBJ2-2; a weak D match, TRBD2 (6 bases). The germline V and J ends were trimmed by 3 bases and 4 bases, with 15 bases remaining between them. Germline CDR1 reads ENHRY; CDR2 reads SYGVKD. There are 16 residues in the CDR3. The CDR3 region is CAISELSGTSTGELFF. Here the CDR3 DNA reads TGTGCCATCAGTGAACTTAGCGGCACAAGCACCGGGGAGCTGTTTTTT.

The chain joins TRBV18 to TRBJ1-1; D gene unclear. Germline V gives CDR1 KGHSH, CDR2 LQKENI. The V gene lost 1 base and the J gene lost 7 bases, with 16 bases spanning the gap. This CDR3 region has 15 residues. CDR3 nucleotides: TGTGCCAGCTCACCACTTCCTGTTCGCGACGTTGAAGCTTTCTTT. As protein: CASSPLPVRDVEAFF.

This clonotype was found a few times. The V call is TRBV7-3, the J call TRBJ2-5, with D maybe TRBD2 (6 bases). CDR3 length equals 14 residues. V lost 5 bases and J lost 3, with 13 bases in between. Germline CDR1 and CDR2: SGHTA and FQGTGA. CDR3 sequence reads: CASSPGEAEETQYF. The CDR3 coding sequence is TGTGCCAGCAGCCCGGGGGAAGCGGAAGAGACCCAGTACTTC. Filled out from reference TRBV7-3 and TRBJ2-5, the complete variable domain reads GAGVSQTPSNKVTEKGKYVELRCDPISGHTALYWYRQSLGQGPEFLIYFQGTGAADDSGLPNDRFFAVRPEGSVSTLKIQRTERGDSAVYLCASSPGEAEETQYFGPGTRLLVL.

J is TRBJ1-6 and V is TRBV10-2; 9 nucleotides line up with TRBD1. The junction had 3 bases not matched to a gene; V was cut back by 3 bases and J by 6 bases. The CDR3 has 15 amino acids. Germline lookup yields CDR1 WSHSY and CDR2 SAAADI. CDR3 in amino acids: CASSDLGQGNSPLHF. The CDR3 DNA follows: TGCGCCAGCAGTGATTTGGGACAGGGTAATTCACCCCTCCACTTT.

This clonotype was observed many times. The V and J genes are TRBV3-1 and TRBJ1-1; tentatively, D is TRBD1 (6 bases). Trimming shortened V by 1 base and J by 2 bases, and 8 bases separated the two germline ends. CDR3 length equals 14 residues. Germline values: CDR1 LGHDT, CDR2 YNNKEL (reference sequence). The CDR3 DNA follows: TGTGCCAGCAGCCAAGTAGGGGGAAACACTGAAGCTTTCTTT. Translating gives CASSQVGGNTEAFF.

This clonotype was detected only a few times. J is TRBJ2-5 and V is TRBV9, with D unclear. Deletions cut 3 bases from V and 4 bases from J, with 19 bases between. The CDR3 runs to 16 residues. The germline V gene encodes CDR1 SGDLS and CDR2 YYNGEE. The CDR3 reads CASSDPLRADRETQYF. The CDR3 coding sequence is TGTGCCAGCAGCGACCCCCTACGGGCGGATCGAGAGACCCAGTACTTC.

This clonotype was seen repeatedly, ten times or more. The chain is built from TRBV6-4 and TRBJ1-1; D unresolved. CDR1 is MRHNA, CDR2 SNTAGT, per germline. The CDR3 sequence is 13 residues long. Trimming left V 4 bases short and J 2 bases short, with 8 bases between. The CDR3 bases are TGTGCCAGCAGTGTGGACTCTAACACTGAAGCTTTCTTT. The encoded protein is CASSVDSNTEAFF.

CDR3 amino acids: CASSPGAGDYEQYF. Here the CDR3 DNA reads TGCGCCAGCAGCCCCGGGGCGGGGGACTACGAGCAGTACTTC. This chain joins TRBV5-1 and TRBJ2-7, with 7 positions matching TRBD2. The ends lost 4 bases at V and 3 bases at J; junction bases unmatched: 7. The CDR3 runs to 14 residues. Germline V gene sequence: CDR1 SGHRS, CDR2 YFSETQ.

The V gene is TRBV10-3, the J gene TRBJ2-7; D unresolved. V shed 3 bases and J shed 9 bases, with 9 bases lying between them. The CDR3 covers 11 residues. From germline, CDR1 is ENHRY and CDR2 SYGVKD. This chain's CDR3 is CAISDRIGQYF. CDR3 bases: TGTGCCATCAGTGACCGTATCGGGCAGTACTTC.

The chain recombines TRBV2 with TRBJ1-6; D not resolved. In germline, CDR1 is SNHLY, CDR2 FYNNEI. This CDR3 comprises 13 residues. The V gene lost 2 bases and the J gene lost 8 bases, with 7 bases spanning the gap. The chain's CDR3 is CASSERRDSPLHF. CDR3 DNA: TGTGCCAGCAGTGAAAGGAGGGATTCACCCCTCCACTTT.

J is TRBJ2-7 and V is TRBV9, with 8 positions matching TRBD1. Germline loops: CDR1 SGDLS, CDR2 YYNGEE. Germline trimming cut 4 bases from V and 6 bases from J; bases unmatched to any gene: 12. The CDR3 contains 15 residues. This chain's CDR3 is CASSLGQALGGEQYF. CDR3 DNA sequence: TGTGCCAGCAGCTTGGGACAGGCCCTAGGGGGCGAGCAGTACTTC.

The V and J genes are TRBV2 and TRBJ2-5; D ambiguous. Trimming stripped 1 base from V and 5 bases from J, with 5 bases between. The CDR3 runs to 12 residues. CDR1 SNHLY and CDR2 FYNNEI come from the germline V gene. CDR3 protein: CASSEGFETQYF. The CDR3 region has the DNA TGTGCCAGCAGTGAAGGATTTGAGACCCAGTACTTC. The full variable domain, completed using reference TRBV2 and TRBJ2-5, is EPEVTQTPSHQVTQMGQEVILRCVPISNHLYFYWYRQILGQKVEFLVSFYNNEISEKSEIFDDQFSVERPDGSNFTLKIRSTKLEDSAMYFCASSEGFETQYFGPGTRLLVL.